Detailed here is one T cell receptor beta chain. Its target is unknown. The data belong to a study of cytomegalovirus exposure and HLA in healthy donors. Overall study results and limits: Most sequenced TCRs were rare (though some public TCRs occurred in many donors). Later analysis revealed greater clonal expansion in HLA-associated TCR beta chains than in equally common others.

With 60 Vbeta and 13 Jbeta primers, the PCR was carried out. Produced via immunoSEQ multiplex PCR; TCRdb's table is partial and in-frame only. The table shows approximately 120,000 clones, with roughly 18% occurring only once. The CDR3 spans 15 residues. Germline V gives CDR1 SGDLS, CDR2 YYNGEE. Trimming at V came to 0 bases and at J to 4 bases, leaving 3 bases not matched to a gene. This TCR was recovered from a female donor in good health and CMV-seropositive. The chain joins TRBV9 to TRBJ2-7; 11 nucleotides line up with TRBD2. The sample consisted of PBMCs. CDR3 coding DNA: TGTGCCAGCAGCGTAGGACTAGCGGGGATATACGAGCAGTACTTC. Translation: CASSVGLAGIYEQYF.